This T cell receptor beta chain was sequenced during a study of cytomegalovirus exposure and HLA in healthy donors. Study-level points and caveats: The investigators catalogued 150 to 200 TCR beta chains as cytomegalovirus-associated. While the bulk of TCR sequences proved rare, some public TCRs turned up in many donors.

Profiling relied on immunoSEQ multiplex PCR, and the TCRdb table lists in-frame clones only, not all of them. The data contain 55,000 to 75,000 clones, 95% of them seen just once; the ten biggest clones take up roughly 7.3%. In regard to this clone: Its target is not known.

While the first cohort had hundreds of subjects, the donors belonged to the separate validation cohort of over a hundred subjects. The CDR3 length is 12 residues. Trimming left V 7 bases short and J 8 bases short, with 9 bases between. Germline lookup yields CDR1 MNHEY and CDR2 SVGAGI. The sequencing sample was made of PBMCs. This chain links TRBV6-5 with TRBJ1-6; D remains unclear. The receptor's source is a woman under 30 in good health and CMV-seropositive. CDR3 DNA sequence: TGTGCCAGCAACATCCCCGATTCACCCCTCCACTTT. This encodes CASNIPDSPLHF.